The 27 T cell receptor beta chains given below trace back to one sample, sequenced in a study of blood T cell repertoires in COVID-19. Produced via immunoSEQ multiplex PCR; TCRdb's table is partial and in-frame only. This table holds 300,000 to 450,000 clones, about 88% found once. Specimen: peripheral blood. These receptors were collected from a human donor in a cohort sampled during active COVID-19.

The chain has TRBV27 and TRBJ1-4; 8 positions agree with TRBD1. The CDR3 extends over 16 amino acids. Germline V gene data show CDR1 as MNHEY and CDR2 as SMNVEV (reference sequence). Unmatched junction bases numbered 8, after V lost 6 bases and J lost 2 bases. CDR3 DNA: TGTGCCAGCAGCCCGACAGGGGTAGCGACTAATGAAAAACTGTTTTTT. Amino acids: CASSPTGVATNEKLFF.

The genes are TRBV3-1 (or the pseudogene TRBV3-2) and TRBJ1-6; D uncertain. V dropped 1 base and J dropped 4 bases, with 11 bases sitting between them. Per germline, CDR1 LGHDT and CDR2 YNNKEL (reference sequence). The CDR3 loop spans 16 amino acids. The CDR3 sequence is CASSQGRQLYNSPLHF. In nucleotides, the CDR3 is TGTGCCAGCAGCCAAGGCAGGCAACTGTATAATTCACCCCTCCACTTT.

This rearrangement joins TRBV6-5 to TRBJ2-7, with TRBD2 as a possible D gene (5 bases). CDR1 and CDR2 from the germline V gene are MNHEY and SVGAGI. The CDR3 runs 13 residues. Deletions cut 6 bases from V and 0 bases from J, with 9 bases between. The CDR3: CASSQDFSYEQYF. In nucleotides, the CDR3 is TGTGCCAGCAGCCAGGACTTCTCCTACGAGCAGTACTTC.

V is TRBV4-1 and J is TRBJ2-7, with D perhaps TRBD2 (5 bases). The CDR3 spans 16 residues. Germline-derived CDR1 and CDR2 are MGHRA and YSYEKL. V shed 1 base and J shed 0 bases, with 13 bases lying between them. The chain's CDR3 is CASSQGTAGISYEQYF. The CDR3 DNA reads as TGCGCCAGCAGCCAAGGCACTGCGGGCATCTCCTACGAGCAGTACTTC.

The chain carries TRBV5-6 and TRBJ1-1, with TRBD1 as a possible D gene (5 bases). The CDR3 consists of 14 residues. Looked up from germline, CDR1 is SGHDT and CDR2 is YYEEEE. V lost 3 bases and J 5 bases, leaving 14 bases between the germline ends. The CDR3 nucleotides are TGTGCCAGCAGCTGGTCGGCAGGGAGGACTGAAGCTTTCTTT. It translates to CASSWSAGRTEAFF.

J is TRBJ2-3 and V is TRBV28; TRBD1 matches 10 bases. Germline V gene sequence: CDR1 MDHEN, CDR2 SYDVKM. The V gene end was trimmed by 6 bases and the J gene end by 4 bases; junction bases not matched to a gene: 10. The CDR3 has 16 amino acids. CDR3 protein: CASRLRDRGLSDTQYF. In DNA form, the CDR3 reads TGTGCCAGCAGACTTAGGGACAGGGGCCTGTCAGATACGCAGTATTTT. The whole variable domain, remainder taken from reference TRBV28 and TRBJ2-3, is DVKVTQSSRYLVKRTGEKVFLECVQDMDHENMFWYRQDPGLGLRLIYFSYDVKMKEKGDIPEGYSVSREKKERFSLILESASTNQTSMYLCASRLRDRGLSDTQYFGPGTRLTVL.

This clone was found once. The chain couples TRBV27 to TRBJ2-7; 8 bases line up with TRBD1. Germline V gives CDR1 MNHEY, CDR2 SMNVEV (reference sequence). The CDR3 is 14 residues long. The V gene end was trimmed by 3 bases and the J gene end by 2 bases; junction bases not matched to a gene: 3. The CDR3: CASSFAGGPYEQYF. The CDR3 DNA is TGTGCCAGCAGTTTCGCAGGGGGCCCCTACGAGCAGTACTTC.

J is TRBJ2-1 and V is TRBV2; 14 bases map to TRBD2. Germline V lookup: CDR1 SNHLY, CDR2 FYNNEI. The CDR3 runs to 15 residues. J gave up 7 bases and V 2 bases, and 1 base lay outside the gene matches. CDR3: CASSERTSGGNEQFF. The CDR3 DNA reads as TGTGCCAGCAGTGAAAGGACTAGCGGGGGGAATGAGCAGTTCTTC.

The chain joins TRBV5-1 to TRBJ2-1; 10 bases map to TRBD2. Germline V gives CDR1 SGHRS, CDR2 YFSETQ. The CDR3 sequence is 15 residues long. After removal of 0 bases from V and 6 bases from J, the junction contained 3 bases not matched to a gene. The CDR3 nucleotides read TGCGCCAGCAGCTTGGAAGGGACTAGCGCCAATGAGCAGTTCTTC. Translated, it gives CASSLEGTSANEQFF.

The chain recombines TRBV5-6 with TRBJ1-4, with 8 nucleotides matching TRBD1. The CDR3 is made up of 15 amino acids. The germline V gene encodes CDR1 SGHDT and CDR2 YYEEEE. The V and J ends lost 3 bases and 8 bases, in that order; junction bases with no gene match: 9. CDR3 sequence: CASSSPGGLREKLFF. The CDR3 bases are TGTGCCAGCAGCTCCCCAGGGGGCTTAAGGGAAAAACTGTTTTTT.

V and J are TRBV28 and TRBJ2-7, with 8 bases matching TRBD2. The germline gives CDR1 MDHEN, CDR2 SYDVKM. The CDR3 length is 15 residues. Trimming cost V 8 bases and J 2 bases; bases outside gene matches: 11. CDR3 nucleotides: TGTGCCAGCGCCTCCCCGGGGGGGCGGCCCTACGAGCAGTACTTC. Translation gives CASASPGGRPYEQYF.

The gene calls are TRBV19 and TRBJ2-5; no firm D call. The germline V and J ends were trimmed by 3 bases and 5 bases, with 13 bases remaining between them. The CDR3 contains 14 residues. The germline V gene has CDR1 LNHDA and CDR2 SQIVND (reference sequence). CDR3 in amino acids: CASSIPGVEETQYF. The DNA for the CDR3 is TGTGCCAGTAGTATTCCCGGAGTAGAGGAGACCCAGTACTTC.

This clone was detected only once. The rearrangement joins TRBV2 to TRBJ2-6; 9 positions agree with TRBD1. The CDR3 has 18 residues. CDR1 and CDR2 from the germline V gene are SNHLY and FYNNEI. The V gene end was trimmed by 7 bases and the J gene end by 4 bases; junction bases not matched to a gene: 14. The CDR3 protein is CASTRPGQGGGGANVLTF. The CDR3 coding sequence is TGTGCCAGCACCCGACCGGGACAGGGAGGAGGAGGGGCCAACGTCCTGACTTTC.

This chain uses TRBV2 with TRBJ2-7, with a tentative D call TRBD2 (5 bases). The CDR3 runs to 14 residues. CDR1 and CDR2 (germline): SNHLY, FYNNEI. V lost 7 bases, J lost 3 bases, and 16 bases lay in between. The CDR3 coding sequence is TGTGCCAGCATGGGTGTTACGGGATTCTACGAGCAGTACTTC. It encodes CASMGVTGFYEQYF.

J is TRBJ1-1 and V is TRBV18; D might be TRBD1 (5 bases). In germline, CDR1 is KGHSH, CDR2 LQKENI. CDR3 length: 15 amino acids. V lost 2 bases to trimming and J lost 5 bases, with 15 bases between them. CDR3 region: CASSPIEIRGTEAFF. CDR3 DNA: TGTGCCAGCTCACCAATCGAAATCCGGGGGACTGAAGCTTTCTTT.

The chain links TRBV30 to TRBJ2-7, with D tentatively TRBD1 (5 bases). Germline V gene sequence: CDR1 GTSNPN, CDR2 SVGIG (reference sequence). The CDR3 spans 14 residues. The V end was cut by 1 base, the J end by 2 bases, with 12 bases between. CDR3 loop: CAWSAQVTAYEQYF. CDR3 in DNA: TGTGCCTGGAGTGCACAGGTTACGGCCTACGAGCAGTACTTC.

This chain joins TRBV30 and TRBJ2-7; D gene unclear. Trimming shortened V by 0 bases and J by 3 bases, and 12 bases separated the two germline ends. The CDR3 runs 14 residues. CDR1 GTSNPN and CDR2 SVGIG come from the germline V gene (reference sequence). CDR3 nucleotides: TGTGCCTGGAGTGTCGGGTTACAATTCTACGAGCAGTACTTC. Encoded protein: CAWSVGLQFYEQYF.

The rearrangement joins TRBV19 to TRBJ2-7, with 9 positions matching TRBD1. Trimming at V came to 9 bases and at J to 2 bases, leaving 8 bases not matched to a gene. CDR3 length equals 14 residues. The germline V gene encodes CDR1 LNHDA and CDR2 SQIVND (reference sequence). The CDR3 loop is CASSLGTGTYEQYF. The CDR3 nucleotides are TGTGCCAGCAGCCTAGGGACAGGGACCTACGAGCAGTACTTC. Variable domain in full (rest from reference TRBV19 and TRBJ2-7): DGGITQSPKYLFRKEGQNVTLSCEQNLNHDAMYWYRQDPGQGLRLIYYSQIVNDFQKGDIAEGYSVSREKKESFPLTVTSAQKNPTAFYLCASSLGTGTYEQYFGPGTRLTVT.

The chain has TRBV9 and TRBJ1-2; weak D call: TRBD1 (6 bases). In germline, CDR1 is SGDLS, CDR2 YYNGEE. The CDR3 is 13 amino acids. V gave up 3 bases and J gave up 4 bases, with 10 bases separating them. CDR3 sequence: CASSADRLYGYTF. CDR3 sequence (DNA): TGTGCCAGCAGCGCTGACAGGCTCTATGGCTACACCTTC.

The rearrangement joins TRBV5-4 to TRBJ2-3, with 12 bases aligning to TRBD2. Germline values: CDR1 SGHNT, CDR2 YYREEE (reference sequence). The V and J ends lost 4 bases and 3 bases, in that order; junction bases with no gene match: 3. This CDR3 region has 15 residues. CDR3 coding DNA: TGTGCCAGCAGCCCTAGCGGGAGGGCGACAGATACGCAGTATTTT. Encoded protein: CASSPSGRATDTQYF.

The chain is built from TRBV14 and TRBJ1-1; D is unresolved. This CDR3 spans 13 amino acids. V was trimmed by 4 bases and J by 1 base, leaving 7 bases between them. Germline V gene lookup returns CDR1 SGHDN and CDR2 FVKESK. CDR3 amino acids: CASSLARNTEAFF. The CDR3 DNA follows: TGTGCCAGCAGCCTCGCTAGGAACACTGAAGCTTTCTTT.

The CDR3 reads CAISTGLPSYEQYF. The CDR3 DNA sequence: TGTGCCATCAGTACGGGACTGCCCTCCTACGAGCAGTACTTC. The J gene is TRBJ2-7, the V gene TRBV10-3, with D possibly TRBD2 on 6 matching bases. V dropped 5 bases and J dropped 0 bases, with 11 bases sitting between them. The germline gives CDR1 ENHRY, CDR2 SYGVKD. This CDR3 comprises 14 residues.

As DNA, the CDR3 is TGTGCCAGCAGTTTACGAACTAGCGGAAGGGGCTCCTACGAGCAGTACTTC. Translation gives CASSLRTSGRGSYEQYF. The chain carries TRBV28 and TRBJ2-7, with 8 bases matching TRBD2. V lost 2 bases to trimming and J lost 0 bases; unmatched junction nucleotides: 9. Germline CDR1 reads MDHEN; CDR2 reads SYDVKM. The CDR3 consists of 17 residues.

The CDR3, as DNA: TGTGCCAGCACCCAGGGGGGAGGTGGCTACACCTTC. Its translation is CASTQGGGGYTF. V usage is TRBV12-3 or TRBV12-4 and J usage is TRBJ1-2; 7 bases line up with TRBD1. CDR3 length: 12 residues. Trimming took 7 bases from V and 7 from J; bases not matched to a gene: 6.

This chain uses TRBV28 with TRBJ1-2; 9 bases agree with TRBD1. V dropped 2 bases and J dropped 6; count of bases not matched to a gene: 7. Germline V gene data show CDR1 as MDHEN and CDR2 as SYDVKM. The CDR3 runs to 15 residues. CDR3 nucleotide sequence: TGTGCCAGCAGTTTAGGTGGACAGGGGATTGATGGCTACACCTTC. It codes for CASSLGGQGIDGYTF.

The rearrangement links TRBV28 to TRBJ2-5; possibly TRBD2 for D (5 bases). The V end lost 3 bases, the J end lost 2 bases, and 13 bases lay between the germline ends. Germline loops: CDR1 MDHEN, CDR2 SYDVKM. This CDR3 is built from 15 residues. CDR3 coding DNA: TGTGCCAGCAGTTTGGTTGGCCTAGCTCAAGAGACCCAGTACTTC. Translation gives CASSLVGLAQETQYF.

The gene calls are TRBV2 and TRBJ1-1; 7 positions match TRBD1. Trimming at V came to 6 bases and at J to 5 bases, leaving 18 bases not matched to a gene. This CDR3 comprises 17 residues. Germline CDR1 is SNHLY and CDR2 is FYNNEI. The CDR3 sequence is CASSPVRQGESWTEAFF. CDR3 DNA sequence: TGTGCCAGCAGCCCCGTTCGCCAGGGGGAATCGTGGACTGAAGCTTTCTTT. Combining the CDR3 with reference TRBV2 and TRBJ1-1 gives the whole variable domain EPEVTQTPSHQVTQMGQEVILRCVPISNHLYFYWYRQILGQKVEFLVSFYNNEISEKSEIFDDQFSVERPDGSNFTLKIRSTKLEDSAMYFCASSPVRQGESWTEAFFGQGTRLTVV.